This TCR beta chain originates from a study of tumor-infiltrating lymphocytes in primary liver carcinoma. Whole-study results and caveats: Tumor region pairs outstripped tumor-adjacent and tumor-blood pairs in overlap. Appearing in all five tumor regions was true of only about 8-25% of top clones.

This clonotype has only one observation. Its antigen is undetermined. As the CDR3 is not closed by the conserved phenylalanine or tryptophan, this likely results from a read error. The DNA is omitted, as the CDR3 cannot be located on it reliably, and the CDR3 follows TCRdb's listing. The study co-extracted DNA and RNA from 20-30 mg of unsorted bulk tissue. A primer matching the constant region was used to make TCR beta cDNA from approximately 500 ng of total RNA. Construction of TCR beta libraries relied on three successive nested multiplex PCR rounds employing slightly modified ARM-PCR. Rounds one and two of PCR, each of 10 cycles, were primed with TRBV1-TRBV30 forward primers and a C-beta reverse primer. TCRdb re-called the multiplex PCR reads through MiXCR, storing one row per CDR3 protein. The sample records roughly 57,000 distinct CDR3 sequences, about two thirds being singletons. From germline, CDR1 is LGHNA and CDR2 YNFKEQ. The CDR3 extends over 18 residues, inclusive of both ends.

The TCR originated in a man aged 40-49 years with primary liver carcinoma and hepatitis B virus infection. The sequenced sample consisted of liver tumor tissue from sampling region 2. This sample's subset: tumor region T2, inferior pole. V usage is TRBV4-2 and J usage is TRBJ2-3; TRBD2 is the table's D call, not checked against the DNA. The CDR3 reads CASSQVELLAGATDTQCS.